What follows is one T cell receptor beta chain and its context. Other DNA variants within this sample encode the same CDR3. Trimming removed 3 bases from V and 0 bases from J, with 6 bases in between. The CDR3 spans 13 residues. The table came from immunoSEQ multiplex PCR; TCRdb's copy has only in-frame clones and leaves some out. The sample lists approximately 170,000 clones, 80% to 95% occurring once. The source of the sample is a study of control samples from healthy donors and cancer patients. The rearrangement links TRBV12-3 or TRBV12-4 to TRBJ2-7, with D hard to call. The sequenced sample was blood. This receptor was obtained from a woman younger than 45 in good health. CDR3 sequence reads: CASSLTSSYEQYF. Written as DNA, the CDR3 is TGTGCCAGCAGTTTGACGAGCTCCTACGAGCAGTACTTC.